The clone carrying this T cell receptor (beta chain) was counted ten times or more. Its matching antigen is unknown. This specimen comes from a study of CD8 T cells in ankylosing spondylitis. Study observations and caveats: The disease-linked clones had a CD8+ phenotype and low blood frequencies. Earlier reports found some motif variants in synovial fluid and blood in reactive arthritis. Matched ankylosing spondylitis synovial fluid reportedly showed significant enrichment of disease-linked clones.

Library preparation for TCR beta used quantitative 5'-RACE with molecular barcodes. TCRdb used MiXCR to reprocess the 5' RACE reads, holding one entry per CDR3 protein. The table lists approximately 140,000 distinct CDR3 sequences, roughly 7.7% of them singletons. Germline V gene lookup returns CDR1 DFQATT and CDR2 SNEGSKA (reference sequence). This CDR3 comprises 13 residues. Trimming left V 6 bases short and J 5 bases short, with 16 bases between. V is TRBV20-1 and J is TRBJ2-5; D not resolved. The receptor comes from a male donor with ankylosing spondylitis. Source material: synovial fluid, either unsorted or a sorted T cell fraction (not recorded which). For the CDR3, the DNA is TGCAGTGCCACCACCCCGGGTCAGGAGACCCAGTACTTC. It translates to CSATTPGQETQYF.